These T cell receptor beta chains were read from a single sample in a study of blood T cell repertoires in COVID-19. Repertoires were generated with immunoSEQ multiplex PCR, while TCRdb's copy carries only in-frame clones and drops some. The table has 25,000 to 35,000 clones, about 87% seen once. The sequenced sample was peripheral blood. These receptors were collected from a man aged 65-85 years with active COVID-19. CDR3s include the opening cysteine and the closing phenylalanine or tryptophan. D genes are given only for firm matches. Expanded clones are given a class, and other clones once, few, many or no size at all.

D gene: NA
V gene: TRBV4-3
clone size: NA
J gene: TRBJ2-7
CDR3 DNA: TGCGCCAGCAGCCAAGATTACGGGACTGCTTACGTGGAGCAGTACTTC
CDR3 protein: CASSQDYGTAYVEQYF

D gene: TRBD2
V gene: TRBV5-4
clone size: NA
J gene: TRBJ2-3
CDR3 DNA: TGTGCCAGCAGCGCGGGGGGGCAAAACACAGATACGCAGTATTTT
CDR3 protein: CASSAGGQNTDTQYF

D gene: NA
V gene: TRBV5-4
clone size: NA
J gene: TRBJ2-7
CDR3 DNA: TGTGCCAGCAGCTTGGCCCAGGGGCTCGGGTACGAGCAGTACTTC
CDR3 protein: CASSLAQGLGYEQYF

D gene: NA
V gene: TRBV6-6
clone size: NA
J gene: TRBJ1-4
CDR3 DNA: TGTGCCAGCAGTTGGGGGGGCGTTCGGGCTAATGAAAAACTGTTTTTT
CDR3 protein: CASSWGGVRANEKLFF

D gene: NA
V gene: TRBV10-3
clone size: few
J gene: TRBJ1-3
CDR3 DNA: TGTGCCATCAAGGAGGAGGCTAGCTCTGGAAACACCATATATTTT
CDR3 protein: CAIKEEASSGNTIYF

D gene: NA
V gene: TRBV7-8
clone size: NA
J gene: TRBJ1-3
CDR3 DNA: TGTGCCAGCAGCCAGGGAGGGGCCCGGAACACCATATATTTT
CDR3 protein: CASSQGGARNTIYF

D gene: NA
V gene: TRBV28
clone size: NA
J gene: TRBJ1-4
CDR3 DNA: TGTGCCAGCAGCCTAGGGACACAAGCGGAAAAACTGTTTTTT
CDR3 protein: CASSLGTQAEKLFF

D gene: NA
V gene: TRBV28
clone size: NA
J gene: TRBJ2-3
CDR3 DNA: TGTGCCAGCAGTTTACCTATAGATACGCAGTATTTT
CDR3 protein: CASSLPIDTQYF

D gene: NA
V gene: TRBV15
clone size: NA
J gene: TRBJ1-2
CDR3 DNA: TGTGCCACCAGCAGAGATGAGGAATGGGCAGGGGTCTATGGCTACACCTTC
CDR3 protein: CATSRDEEWAGVYGYTF

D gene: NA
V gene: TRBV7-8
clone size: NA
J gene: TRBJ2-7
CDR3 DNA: TGTGCCAGCAGCTCCTCGGTCGGGGGTTACGAGCAGTACTTC
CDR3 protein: CASSSSVGGYEQYF

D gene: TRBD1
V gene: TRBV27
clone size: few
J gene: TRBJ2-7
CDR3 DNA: TGTGCCAGCAGTTCGACAGGGGGCTTGACCTACGAGCAGTACTTC
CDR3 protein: CASSSTGGLTYEQYF

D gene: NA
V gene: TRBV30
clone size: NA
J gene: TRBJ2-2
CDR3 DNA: TGTGCCTGGAACGATAACGGCCAGGGCGGCACCGGGGAGCTGTTTTTT
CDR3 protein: CAWNDNGQGGTGELFF

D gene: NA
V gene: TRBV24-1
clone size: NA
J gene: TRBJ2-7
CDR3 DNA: TGTGCCACTAAACAGGTCTCCTACGAGCAGTACTTC
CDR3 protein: CATKQVSYEQYF

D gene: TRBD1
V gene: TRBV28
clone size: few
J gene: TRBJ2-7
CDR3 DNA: TGTGCCAGCCGGGATCCGAGAGGGACAGGGGGCTTCTACGAGCAGTACTTC
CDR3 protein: CASRDPRGTGGFYEQYF

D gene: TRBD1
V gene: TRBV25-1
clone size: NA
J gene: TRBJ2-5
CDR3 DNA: TGTGCCAGCGGGGACAGGGGGGAAACCCAGTACTTC
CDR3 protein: CASGDRGETQYF

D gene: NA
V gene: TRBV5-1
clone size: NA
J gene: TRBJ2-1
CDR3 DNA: TGCGCCAGCAGCTGGAGACCCAACAATGATAATGAGCAGTTCTTC
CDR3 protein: CASSWRPNNDNEQFF

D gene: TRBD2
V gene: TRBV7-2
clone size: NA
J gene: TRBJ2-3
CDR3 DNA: TGTGCCAGCAGCTCGTCGACTAGCGGGGGACGGACAGATACGCAGTATTTT
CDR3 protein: CASSSSTSGGRTDTQYF

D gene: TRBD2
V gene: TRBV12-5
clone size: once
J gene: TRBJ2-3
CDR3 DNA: TGTGCTAGTGGATCCGGGACTAGCGGGGGGTCTAGCACAGATACGCAGTATTTT
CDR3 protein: CASGSGTSGGSSTDTQYF

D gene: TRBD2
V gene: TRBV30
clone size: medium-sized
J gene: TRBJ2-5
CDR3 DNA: TGTGCCTGGAGGGGACTAGAAGAGACCCAGTACTTC
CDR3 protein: CAWRGLEETQYF

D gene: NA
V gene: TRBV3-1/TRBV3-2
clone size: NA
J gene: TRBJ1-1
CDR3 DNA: TGTGCCAGCAGCCAATCTCGTCTCGAAGCTTTCTTT
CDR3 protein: CASSQSRLEAFF

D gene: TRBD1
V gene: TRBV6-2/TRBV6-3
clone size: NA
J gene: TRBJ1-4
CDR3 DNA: TGTGCCAGCAGCGATCCGAACAGGGGAGAACTGTTTTTT
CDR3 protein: CASSDPNRGELFF

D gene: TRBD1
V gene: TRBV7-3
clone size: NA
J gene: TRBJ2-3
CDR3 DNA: TGTGCCAGCAGCTTATTGGGACAGGGTCCGAGCACAGATACGCAGTATTTT
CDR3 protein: CASSLLGQGPSTDTQYF

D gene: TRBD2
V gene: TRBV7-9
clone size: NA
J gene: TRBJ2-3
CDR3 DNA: TGTGCCAGCAGCTTAGGAGCTAGCGGACTTAAGGATACGCAGTATTTT
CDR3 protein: CASSLGASGLKDTQYF

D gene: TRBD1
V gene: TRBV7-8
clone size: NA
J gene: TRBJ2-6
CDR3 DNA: TGTGCCAGCAGCCAAACAGGGGGGATCACTGGGGCCAACGTCCTGACTTTC
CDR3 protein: CASSQTGGITGANVLTF

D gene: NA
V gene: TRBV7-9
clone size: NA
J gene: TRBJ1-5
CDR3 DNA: TGTGCCAGCAGCTTAGTTGGGGGCGATCAGCCCCAGCATTTT
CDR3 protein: CASSLVGGDQPQHF

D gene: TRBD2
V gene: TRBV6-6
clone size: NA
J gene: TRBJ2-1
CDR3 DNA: TGTGCCAGCAGTTGGCGGGGGAACAATGAGCAGTTCTTC
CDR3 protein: CASSWRGNNEQFF

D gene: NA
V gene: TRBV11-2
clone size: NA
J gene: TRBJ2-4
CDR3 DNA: TGTGCCAGCAGCTTAGTCCAGGGTCTGAACATTCAGTACTTC
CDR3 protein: CASSLVQGLNIQYF

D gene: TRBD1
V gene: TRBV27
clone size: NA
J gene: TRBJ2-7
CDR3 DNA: TGTGCCAGCAACCCGAGCGGGACAGGGAAGCAGTACTTC
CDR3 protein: CASNPSGTGKQYF

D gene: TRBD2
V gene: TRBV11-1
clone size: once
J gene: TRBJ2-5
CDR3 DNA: TGTGCCAGCAGTTCCGGGACTACTCAAGAGACCCAGTACTTC
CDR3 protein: CASSSGTTQETQYF

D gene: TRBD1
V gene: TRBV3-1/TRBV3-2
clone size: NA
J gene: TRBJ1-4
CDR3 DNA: TGTGCCAGCAGCCAGGGGACAGGGATGCGTGAAAAACTGTTTTTT
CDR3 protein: CASSQGTGMREKLFF

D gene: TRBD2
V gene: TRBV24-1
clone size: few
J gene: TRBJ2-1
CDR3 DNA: TGTGCCACCGGGCCCCGGGGGACTAGTGAGCAGTTCTTC
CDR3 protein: CATGPRGTSEQFF

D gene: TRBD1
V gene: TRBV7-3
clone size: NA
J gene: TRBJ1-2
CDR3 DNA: TGTGCCAGCAGCTTGTCTCAGGGGGCGGGCTACACCTTC
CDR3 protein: CASSLSQGAGYTF